This TCR beta chain was found in a study of blood T cells in healthy people across ages. Study-wide results and limits: Any changes in expanded clonotypes were possibly confounded, as donor CMV status remained unknown.

With 0 bases clipped from V and 2 bases from J, the junction kept 7 bases outside the gene matches. The CDR3 extends over 16 amino acids. Germline V lookup: CDR1 SGHTA, CDR2 FQGNSA. The use of a sample-barcoded 5' primer and a J-beta primer mix characterized a second PCR of roughly 7 to 12 cycles. Sequencing of every sample gave 3 million or more CDR3-containing paired-end reads. TCRdb re-derived calls from the 5' RACE reads in MiXCR, one entry per CDR3 protein. The sample lists under 2,000,000 distinct CDR3 sequences; approximately 50% were seen once. This clonotype was seen only a few times. As yet, its antigen is unknown.

The material sequenced was blood. This sequence was found in a woman aged 35 to 49 in good health. The chain carries TRBV7-2 and TRBJ2-7; 7 positions match TRBD1. The CDR3 coding sequence is TGTGCCAGCAGCTTAGCGTGGCGGCAGGGGGCCTACGAGCAGTACTTC. It specifies CASSLAWRQGAYEQYF.